This T cell receptor beta chain stems from a study of blood T cell repertoires in COVID-19. CDR3 length: 14 amino acids. V dropped 0 bases and J dropped 8; count of bases not matched to a gene: 6. Germline V gives CDR1 MNHNY, CDR2 SVGAGI (reference sequence). Authors' processing steps: Reference gene primers were amplified, and this amplification served to estimate nucleated cell counts. Sequencing was performed with immunoSEQ multiplex PCR; in TCRdb, only in-frame clones are kept and a portion is missing. V and J calls and clone size are those listed in that table; D and trimming were worked out from the DNA. The table has about 200,000 clones, 82% seen once.

The V call is TRBV6-6, the J call TRBJ1-1; 7 nucleotides align to TRBD1. This receptor was identified in a woman aged 80 or over with COVID-19, enrolled during active disease. Sequencing was performed on peripheral blood. CDR3 residues: CASSYSGTEVEAFF. The CDR3 bases are TGTGCCAGCAGTTACTCGGGGACAGAAGTAGAAGCTTTCTTT.